One sample yielded the 23 T cell receptor beta chains listed below, sequenced in a study of blood T cell repertoires in COVID-19. Clones were sequenced by immunoSEQ multiplex PCR, and TCRdb holds only the in-frame ones, with some missing. The table lists about 250,000 clones, almost 90% of them singletons. The sequenced sample consisted of peripheral blood. The receptors originated from a man older than 75 with acute or convalescent COVID-19.

The chain combines TRBV5-5 with TRBJ1-5; possible D gene TRBD1, 5 bases. CDR1 and CDR2 from the germline V gene are SGHKS and YYEKEE (reference sequence). This CDR3 has 15 residues. Trimming took 1 base from V and 0 from J, leaving 8 bases between them. In DNA form, the CDR3 reads TGTGCCAGCAGCTTGTGGGGGGATAGCAATCAGCCCCAGCATTTT. Its protein is CASSLWGDSNQPQHF.

The V gene is TRBV7-9, the J gene TRBJ1-6; D unresolved. V was trimmed by 5 bases and J by 9 bases, leaving 17 bases between them. There are 15 residues in the CDR3. CDR1 and CDR2 from the germline V gene are SEHNR and FQNEAQ (reference sequence). The CDR3 region is CASSDRELVFSPLHF. The CDR3 DNA sequence: TGTGCCAGCAGCGACCGGGAACTAGTCTTTTCACCCCTCCACTTT. Together with reference TRBV7-9 and TRBJ1-6, the CDR3 gives the full variable domain: DTGVSQNPRHKITKRGQNVTFRCDPISEHNRLYWYRQTLGQGPEFLTYFQNEAQLEKSRLLSDRFSAERPKGSFSTLEIQRTEQGDSAMYLCASSDRELVFSPLHFGNGTRLTVT.

In its sample, this clone was seen once. This chain links TRBV18 with TRBJ1-6, with TRBD1 identical over 7 bases. V lost 1 base and J lost 5; bases outside the gene matches: 5. This CDR3 contains 16 residues. Germline V gives CDR1 KGHSH, CDR2 LQKENI. CDR3 sequence reads: CASSPLPGTDNSPLHF. CDR3 nucleotide sequence: TGTGCCAGCTCACCACTACCCGGGACAGATAATTCACCCCTCCACTTT.

The V and J genes are TRBV6-2 or TRBV6-3 and TRBJ2-7; TRBD1 might be the D (6 bases). In germline, CDR1 is MNHEY, CDR2 SVGEGT. The CDR3 covers 14 residues. The germline V and J ends were trimmed by 1 base and 9 bases, with 16 bases remaining between them. The CDR3 is CASSYFLGHSAQYF. The CDR3 nucleotides read TGTGCCAGCAGTTACTTTTTGGGACATTCGGCGCAGTACTTC.

The gene calls are TRBV27 and TRBJ1-5, with 8 bases identical to TRBD1. This CDR3 comprises 17 residues. The germline V gene encodes CDR1 MNHEY and CDR2 SMNVEV (reference sequence). V shed 5 bases and J 5 bases; nucleotides not matched to a gene: 14. The CDR3 reads CASSPSRTGFTDQPQHF. In DNA form, the CDR3 reads TGTGCCAGCAGTCCCTCACGGACAGGGTTTACCGATCAGCCCCAGCATTTT.

The chain couples TRBV10-1 to TRBJ2-7; 7 nucleotides match TRBD2. The CDR3 contains 10 residues. CDR1 and CDR2 from the germline V gene are WNHNN and SYGVQD (reference sequence). V gave up 6 bases and J gave up 7 bases; unmatched junction bases: 0. CDR3 coding DNA: TGCGCCAGCAGGGGGGGGGAGCAGTACTTC. Translation: CASRGGEQYF.

This chain joins TRBV25-1 and TRBJ2-2; tentatively, D is TRBD2 (6 bases). Trimming removed 6 bases at V and 6 bases at J, with 20 bases between. CDR3 length equals 16 residues. From germline, CDR1 is MGHDK and CDR2 SYGVNS. The CDR3 protein is CASSDRGAGGAGELFF. The CDR3 coding sequence is TGTGCCAGCAGCGACCGAGGGGCCGGAGGGGCCGGGGAGCTGTTTTTT.

The chain combines TRBV6-5 with TRBJ2-1; 8 bases match TRBD1. V was pared by 2 bases and J by 7 bases, with 7 bases of the junction left unmatched. CDR1 is MNHEY, CDR2 SVGAGI, per germline. The CDR3 is 15 residues long. In nucleotides, the CDR3 is TGTGCCAGCAGTTACGTCGGGACAGGAGGTAATGAGCAGTTCTTC. The encoded protein is CASSYVGTGGNEQFF.

CDR3 nucleotides: TGTGCCAGCAGTCCCACTAGCGGGGCCTACAATGAGCAGTTCTTC. Protein product: CASSPTSGAYNEQFF. The V gene is TRBV9, the J gene TRBJ2-1, with 10 bases aligning to TRBD2. The length of the CDR3 is 15 residues. CDR1 and CDR2 from the germline V gene are SGDLS and YYNGEE. V lost 5 bases and J lost 2; bases outside the gene matches: 4.

The rearrangement joins TRBV6-2 or TRBV6-3 to TRBJ2-3, with no clear D. The ends were cut back, 0 bases at V and 0 bases at J, with 4 bases in the middle. CDR1 MNHEY and CDR2 SVGEGT come from the germline V gene. There are 14 residues in the CDR3. The DNA for the CDR3 is TGTGCCAGCAGTTACTCGCTAAGCACAGATACGCAGTATTTT. The encoded protein is CASSYSLSTDTQYF.

This sequence joins TRBV7-3 and TRBJ2-1, with 10 positions matching TRBD2. V shed 1 base, J shed 10 bases, and the junction held 10 bases outside the gene matches. Germline V gives CDR1 SGHTA, CDR2 FQGTGA. The CDR3 consists of 16 residues. The CDR3 DNA reads TGTGCCAGCAGCTTAAACTCTGGACTAGCGGCTAGCGAGCAGTTCTTC. This translates into CASSLNSGLAASEQFF.

The rearrangement joins TRBV7-9 to TRBJ2-7; maybe TRBD1 (6 bases). The CDR3 runs to 12 residues. V lost 5 bases to trimming and J lost 3 bases, with 8 bases between them. CDR1 is SEHNR, CDR2 FQNEAQ, per germline (reference sequence). The CDR3 here is CASSATGYEQYF. The CDR3 DNA reads TGTGCCAGCAGCGCGACAGGCTACGAGCAGTACTTC.

The V and J genes are TRBV7-2 and TRBJ2-6, with no clear D. This CDR3 has 15 amino acids. The germline V gene encodes CDR1 SGHTA and CDR2 FQGNSA. The V end was cut by 1 base, the J end by 0 bases, with 4 bases between. The CDR3 spells CASSLDSSGANVLTF. CDR3 bases: TGTGCCAGCAGCTTAGACAGCTCTGGGGCCAACGTCCTGACTTTC.

A note on this clone: Other DNA sequences within the sample encode an identical CDR3. The CDR3 region has the DNA TGTGCCAGCAGTTACTCCAGTAATCAGCCCCAGCATTTT. Translating it yields CASSYSSNQPQHF. J is TRBJ1-5 and V is TRBV6-5, with unresolved D. V lost 0 bases and J 4 bases, leaving 4 bases between the germline ends. This CDR3 has 13 residues. The germline gives CDR1 MNHEY, CDR2 SVGAGI.

This clone was detected once. The chain employs TRBV25-1 and TRBJ2-7; TRBD1 might be the D (6 bases). V lost 6 bases to trimming and J lost 1 base, with 13 bases between them. Germline V gives CDR1 MGHDK, CDR2 SYGVNS. The CDR3 has 14 residues. The CDR3 loop is CASRRGGASYEQYF. DNA for the CDR3: TGTGCCAGCAGGAGAGGGGGTGCTTCCTACGAGCAGTACTTC.

The rearrangement joins TRBV5-1 to TRBJ2-7; no reliable D call. V lost 0 bases and J lost 4, with 11 bases in between. Germline values: CDR1 SGHRS, CDR2 YFSETQ. This CDR3 spans 14 amino acids. CDR3 amino acids: CASSLVLASYEQYF. Here the CDR3 DNA reads TGCGCCAGCAGCTTGGTTTTAGCTTCTTACGAGCAGTACTTC.

This clone occurred once. In DNA form, the CDR3 reads TGTGCCAGCAGCCCTGCGGGATCTGCTGAGCAGTTCTTC. Its protein product is CASSPAGSAEQFF. This chain connects TRBV7-9 to TRBJ2-1; tentative D call: TRBD2 (6 bases). The V gene's germline CDR1 is SEHNR and CDR2 FQNEAQ (reference sequence). Trimming cost V 5 bases and J 9 bases, with 14 bases left between them. CDR3 length: 13 amino acids.

Turning to this clone: The same CDR3 is also encoded by other DNA sequences in this sample. In DNA form, the CDR3 reads TGTGCCAGCAGTTACAGGGGCCCCTACAATGAGCAGTTCTTC. Translated: CASSYRGPYNEQFF. The genes are TRBV6-2 or TRBV6-3 and TRBJ2-1, with D possibly matching TRBD1 (5 bases). The CDR3 is 14 residues long. Looked up from germline, CDR1 is MNHEY and CDR2 is SVGEGT. V was clipped by 2 bases and J by 2 bases, with 7 bases between them.

The chain carries TRBV7-2 and TRBJ1-6; TRBD1 matches at 8 bases. CDR1 SGHTA and CDR2 FQGNSA come from the germline V gene. V lost 8 bases to trimming and J lost 7 bases; unmatched junction nucleotides: 7. The CDR3 spans 14 residues. DNA for the CDR3: TGTGCCAGCGGCCCGACAGGGGCGAATTCACCCCTCCACTTT. It yields the protein CASGPTGANSPLHF.

This clone was found once. The rearrangement links TRBV10-2 to TRBJ2-7; 7 positions agree with TRBD1. The germline V gene has CDR1 WSHSY and CDR2 SAAADI. CDR3 size: 12 residues. V shed 8 bases, J shed 4 bases, and the junction held 5 bases outside the gene matches. CDR3 loop: CASSETGYEQYF. In DNA form, the CDR3 reads TGCGCCAGCTCGGAGACAGGGTACGAGCAGTACTTC.

V is TRBV29-1 and J is TRBJ1-2; D is ambiguous. Trimming stripped 0 bases from V and 7 bases from J, with 12 bases between. CDR3 size: 13 residues. CDR1 SQVTM and CDR2 ANQGSEA come from the germline V gene. CDR3 in amino acids: CSVEDRGPLGYTF. Here the CDR3 DNA reads TGCAGCGTTGAAGATCGAGGCCCCCTTGGCTACACCTTC.

This clone was counted once. The chain has TRBV19 and TRBJ1-2; the D gene is possibly TRBD1 (6 bases). The germline CDR1 and CDR2 sequences are LNHDA and SQIVND (reference sequence). This CDR3 spans 14 amino acids. The germline V and J ends were trimmed by 3 bases and 8 bases, with 16 bases remaining between them. CDR3 coding DNA: TGTGCCAGTAGTATGGTCGCAGGGGCAGAAGGCTACACCTTC. It encodes CASSMVAGAEGYTF.

As concerns this clone: The same CDR3 can be traced to other DNA sequences in this sample. This chain uses TRBV9 with TRBJ2-5; TRBD2 aligns across 9 bases. CDR1 and CDR2 (germline): SGDLS, YYNGEE. Germline trimming cut 2 bases from V and 1 base from J; bases unmatched to any gene: 3. This CDR3 is 15 amino acids long. The CDR3 reads CASSVTSGLQETQYF. As DNA, the CDR3 is TGTGCCAGCAGCGTTACTAGCGGGCTCCAAGAGACCCAGTACTTC. The whole variable domain, filled in from reference TRBV9 and TRBJ2-5, reads DSGVTQTPKHLITATGQRVTLRCSPRSGDLSVYWYQQSLDQGLQFLIQYYNGEERAKGNILERFSAQQFPDLHSELNLSSLELGDSALYFCASSVTSGLQETQYFGPGTRLLVL.